This section outlines one T cell receptor (beta chain) sequence together with its context. These data belong to a study of blood T cell repertoires in COVID-19. As for the study in general: Samples representing acute and convalescent COVID-19 were sourced from the United States, Italy and Spain. In each case, the material was cDNA or gDNA derived from T cells, B-cell-depleted T cells, or PBMCs.

How the authors handled the data: Estimates of nucleated cell counts were drawn from the amplification of reference gene primers. TCRdb's table, derived via immunoSEQ multiplex PCR, lists solely in-frame clones and lacks some. V and J calls plus clone size are reproduced from that table; the DNA served to infer D and trimming. The sample comprises approximately 66,000 clones, more than 60% of which are singletons, and over 20% rests with the top ten. Unmatched junction bases numbered 8, after V lost 0 bases and J lost 3 bases. This CDR3 comprises 17 residues. CDR1 and CDR2 from the germline V gene are SGHRS and YFSETQ.

V gene TRBV5-1 combines with J gene TRBJ2-3; 9 positions match TRBD2. Source material: peripheral blood. The clonotype comes from a man between 60 and 70 years old with acute or convalescent COVID-19. CDR3 bases: TGCGCCAGCAGCTTGGAGGTAGCGGGGGAAGGGACAGATACGCAGTATTTT. Its translation: CASSLEVAGEGTDTQYF.